What follows describes a single T cell receptor (beta chain). Its specificity is not known. An overlapping HIV-1 Gag peptide pool stimulated these cells at 1 ug/peptide/mL. CD4+ T cells upregulating both CD40 ligand and CD69 were sorted as responding cells. These data belong to a study of persistence of HIV-infected CD4 T cells. Study-wide results and limits: Degenerate expanded CDR3beta sequences were enriched among CMV- and Gag-responding cells. Compared with CD3/CD28-stimulated cells, CMV- and Gag-responding cells showed lower TCRbeta richness. Within sorted populations, more oligoclonal TCRs accompanied more oligoclonal proviruses.

This was the immunoSEQ version 4 assay in survey mode. Profiling relied on immunoSEQ multiplex PCR, and the TCRdb table lists in-frame clones only, not all of them. The table has about 30,000 clones, 60% to 75% seen once. The CDR3 length is 13 residues. Trimming shortened V by 8 bases and J by 8 bases, and 18 bases separated the two germline ends. The sequence was collected from an adult man with HIV who was CMV-seropositive. The rearrangement joins TRBV12-3 or TRBV12-4 to TRBJ1-2, with unresolved D. Sequencing was performed on CD4+ T cells sorted from PBMCs after roughly 17-hour stimulation, taken from a patient who received antiretroviral therapy. DNA for the CDR3: TGTGCCAGCCACGGAGGACCGCCAAACGGCTACACCTTC. The encoded protein is CASHGGPPNGYTF.